What follows describes a single T cell receptor beta chain. The antigen it binds to is not known. No base qualities exist here, and no much larger clone lies one base off it. This sample was sequenced with an Illumina NovaSeq 6000. TCRalpha and TCRbeta cDNA libraries were built by 5'RACE with constant-segment primers, adding sample barcodes and unique molecular identifiers. Trizol reagent was used to extract RNA from every sample. Libraries were amplified in two PCR steps, with a second sample barcode and Illumina TruSeq adapters added in the second step. Sequencing of the libraries was done on an Illumina NovaSeq, producing 2 x 150 bp paired-end reads. The study's own analysis went as follows. Demultiplexing of reads and collapsing into UMI-guided consensus sequences were performed with migec v1.2.7. With mixcr v2.1.11, UMI consensuses were aligned to TRA and TRB V and J templates and assembled into clonotypes. Expanded or contracted clonotypes were those called significant by both edgeR and NoisET, with noise models trained on biological replicates. For edgeR calls, the cutoffs were a false discovery rate-adjusted p below 0.01 and a log2 fold-change threshold of 1. As an exploratory analysis of dynamics, max-normalized trajectories of the 1000 most abundant clonotypes were examined by PCA with hierarchical clustering. Separately sequenced CD4+ and CD8+ repertoires were used to assign a CD4 or CD8 phenotype to each responding clone. TCRdb reanalyzed the raw reads on its own, using fastp at Q25 for trimming and MiXCR for clone calling, and kept in-frame beta chains. Records with the same CDR3 protein are collapsed into one entry carrying the most frequent genes and DNA. The V and J calls, along with clone size, are taken from TCRdb and not from the paper's own processing. Across this sample there are 110,000 to 150,000 distinct CDR3 sequences, with 20% to 25% seen only once. Together, the top ten hold approximately 25% of the sample.

Ficoll-Paque density gradient centrifugation was used to isolate PBMCs. The data stem from a study of T-cell memory formation after mild COVID-19 (dated by TCRdb to the early 2020s). General notes on the study: TCR sequence clusters from the two donors were largely donor specific. Longitudinal TCRalpha and TCRbeta repertoire sequencing tracked T-cell clones expanding and contracting after mild COVID-19 in a couple of donors. Two young, previously healthy adult volunteers made up the cohort, one male and one female.

The CDR3 numbers 15 residues from cysteine through phenylalanine. Only the CDR3 region is kept as DNA, spanning 45 bases read in frame from base 1. From the germline V gene (reference sequence), CDR1 is DFQATT and CDR2 is SNEGSKA. Trimming costs V 3 bases and J 7 bases, and their ends lie 21 bases apart. Points the paper makes about the study in general: Contracting CD4+ clones were found mainly in CM and EM memory subsets, while CD8+ clones were enriched in EMRA. Only a couple of mild cases were covered in the study, and larger cohorts including severe cases with pre-infection samples were considered necessary. Whether the second-wave clones peaking on day 37 were SARS-CoV-2 specific was not confirmed. Balanced CD4/CD8 phenotypes were observed for clones contracting from day 15 to 85, whereas a bias towards CD4+ was observed for a second wave of clones expanding from day 15 to 37. Some responding clones were found in pre-infection memory, which suggests that pre-existing cross-reactive memory T cells took part in the SARS-CoV-2 response.

The specimen was PBMCs or a T cell subset sorted from them (not recorded which). This chain is built from TRBV20-1 and TRBJ1-2; TRBD1 is a possible D gene, resting on 5 matching bases. The clonotype comes from an adult woman who had mild COVID-19 (a few samples of this study predate the infection). The sample titles of this study are shuffled in the database, so cell type and time point are left out; the donor was told from shared clones. The DNA sequence is given as TGCAGTGCTAGGCATGCCGCGGCAGGGCACGGTGGCTACACCTTC. This gives the protein CSARHAAAGHGGYTF.